The sample holds one count of the clone carrying this T cell receptor beta chain. CDR1 LNHDA and CDR2 SQIVND come from the germline V gene (reference sequence). The ends lost 9 bases at V and 5 bases at J; junction bases unmatched: 15. The CDR3 is made up of 16 amino acids. This entry belongs to a study of blood T cell repertoires in COVID-19. Study as a whole: Acute and convalescent COVID-19 specimens originated in the United States, Italy and Spain. T cells, B-cell-depleted T cells, or PBMCs provided the cDNA or gDNA that served as material.

Here immunoSEQ multiplex PCR was the method, and the copy in TCRdb shows in-frame clones only, minus some. The data show about 160,000 clones, roughly four fifths seen once. This receptor was obtained from a man in his 60s with active or convalescent COVID-19. The rearrangement uses TRBV19 and TRBJ2-2; 7 positions match TRBD2. Input material: peripheral blood. The CDR3 DNA reads TGTGCCAGCAAAAAGGGGCCGGGAGGACTTACCGGGGAGCTGTTTTTT. Its protein product is CASKKGPGGLTGELFF. The whole variable domain, remainder taken from reference TRBV19 and TRBJ2-2, is DGGITQSPKYLFRKEGQNVTLSCEQNLNHDAMYWYRQDPGQGLRLIYYSQIVNDFQKGDIAEGYSVSREKKESFPLTVTSAQKNPTAFYLCASKKGPGGLTGELFFGEGSRLTVL.